Each of the 26 T cell receptor beta chains below was sequenced from the same sample in a study of beta chain features in type 1 diabetes. Reverse transcription of all isolated RNA meant that expressed TCRB transcripts were sequenced. Using immunoSEQ multiplex PCR, the repertoire was profiled, and TCRdb retains in-frame clones only, with some absent. Of about 900,000 clones detected, roughly 15% appear once; the ten largest clones hold around 0.02%. The sequencing input was naive CD4+ T cells from blood. The receptors were gathered from a woman under 30 in good health.

CDR3 in DNA: TGTGCCAGCAGTTTAGGAGCGGGAGTAACAGATACGCAGTATTTT. Amino acids: CASSLGAGVTDTQYF. The rearrangement joins TRBV28 to TRBJ2-3, with 8 bases matching TRBD2. The CDR3 totals 15 residues. CDR1 is MDHEN, CDR2 SYDVKM, per germline. J was trimmed by 3 bases and V by 2 bases; bases with no gene match: 4.

There are a few counts of this clone. The rearrangement uses TRBV4-2 and TRBJ2-1; TRBD2 agrees at 11 bases. V lost 1 base and J lost 6; bases outside the gene matches: 5. The CDR3 runs to 16 residues. Germline V gives CDR1 LGHNA, CDR2 YNFKEQ. CDR3 protein: CASSQALAGDVNEQFF. The CDR3 region has the DNA TGTGCCAGCAGCCAAGCACTAGCGGGAGATGTCAATGAGCAGTTCTTC.

This clone was counted between two and nine times. The rearrangement joins TRBV4-2 to TRBJ1-1; TRBD1 matches 7 bases. This CDR3 is 16 amino acids long. Trimming cost V 4 bases and J 1 base; bases outside gene matches: 9. Germline assignment: CDR1 LGHNA and CDR2 YNFKEQ. CDR3 loop: CASSPEGAGANTEAFF. The CDR3 DNA reads as TGTGCCAGCAGCCCCGAGGGGGCAGGAGCGAACACTGAAGCTTTCTTT.

This clone has only a few counts. This chain links TRBV19 with TRBJ2-5; D not certain. The germline gives CDR1 LNHDA, CDR2 SQIVND (reference sequence). CDR3 size: 16 residues. Trimming removed 3 bases at V and 5 bases at J, with 19 bases between. The CDR3 loop is CASSMGKLFPSETQYF. CDR3 nucleotides: TGTGCCAGTAGTATGGGCAAGCTATTTCCTTCGGAGACCCAGTACTTC.

This clone occurred a few times. The conserved closing phenylalanine or tryptophan is absent in this CDR3, likely reflecting a read error. The DNA is left out, because the CDR3 cannot be placed on it with certainty; the CDR3 is given as TCRdb lists it. This chain links TRBV21-1 with TRBJ2-3. TRBV21-1 is tagged as a pseudogene. Inclusive of both ends, the CDR3 amounts to 12 amino acids. This CDR3 reads CASSKGTRGALK.

There are a few counts of this clone. The rearrangement joins TRBV28 to TRBJ1-5; D is ambiguous. V shed 6 bases and J shed 3 bases, with 18 bases lying between them. This CDR3 region has 16 residues. Germline CDR1 and CDR2: MDHEN and SYDVKM. The CDR3 DNA reads TGTGCCAGCAGCCCTTACCCGGGCGCAGTCAATCAGCCCCAGCATTTT. Translating gives CASSPYPGAVNQPQHF. Drawing the rest from reference TRBV28 and TRBJ1-5, the complete variable domain is DVKVTQSSRYLVKRTGEKVFLECVQDMDHENMFWYRQDPGLGLRLIYFSYDVKMKEKGDIPEGYSVSREKKERFSLILESASTNQTSMYLCASSPYPGAVNQPQHFGDGTRLSIL.

For the CDR3, the DNA is TGTGCCAGCAGCGTTGAGGGGAACGCCAATCAGCCCCAGCATTTT. It codes for CASSVEGNANQPQHF. V and J are TRBV9 and TRBJ1-5; D may be TRBD1 (5 bases). Germline-derived CDR1 and CDR2 are SGDLS and YYNGEE. V dropped 2 bases and J dropped 3 bases, with 12 bases sitting between them. The CDR3 has 15 residues. Full variable domain (remainder filled in from reference TRBV9 and TRBJ1-5): DSGVTQTPKHLITATGQRVTLRCSPRSGDLSVYWYQQSLDQGLQFLIQYYNGEERAKGNILERFSAQQFPDLHSELNLSSLELGDSALYFCASSVEGNANQPQHFGDGTRLSIL.

This clone has a handful of counts. V is TRBV25-1 and J is TRBJ1-1; 8 bases agree with TRBD1. The ends lost 6 bases at V and 5 bases at J; junction bases unmatched: 11. This CDR3 is 15 amino acids long. Germline V gene data show CDR1 as MGHDK and CDR2 as SYGVNS. CDR3 nucleotides: TGTGCCAGCAGGCCGCCGGGACAGGTAGGAACTGAAGCTTTCTTT. It yields the protein CASRPPGQVGTEAFF.

This clone was seen a few times. V gene TRBV7-2 combines with J gene TRBJ1-1; D gene unclear. Trimming left V 5 bases short and J 1 base short, with 8 bases between. Germline-derived CDR1 and CDR2 are SGHTA and FQGNSA. This CDR3 contains 13 residues. The DNA for the CDR3 is TGTGCCAGCAGCCGAGACGGGAACACTGAAGCTTTCTTT. Its protein is CASSRDGNTEAFF.

V gene TRBV28 combines with J gene TRBJ2-7, with D uncertain. The germline V gene encodes CDR1 MDHEN and CDR2 SYDVKM. The CDR3 length is 16 residues. Trimming stripped 2 bases from V and 9 bases from J, with 23 bases between. The CDR3 loop reads CASSLISVGPSWAQYF. In DNA form, the CDR3 reads TGTGCCAGCAGTTTAATCAGCGTCGGACCCAGTTGGGCGCAGTACTTC.

This clone was found a few times. The chain joins TRBV6-6 to TRBJ2-2; D possibly corresponds to TRBD1 (5 bases). The germline V gene has CDR1 MNHNY and CDR2 SVGAGI (reference sequence). Trimming cost V 10 bases and J 5 bases, with 8 bases left between them. The CDR3 contains 11 residues. CDR3 nucleotides: TGTGCCATCAGGGTAACCGGGGAGCTGTTTTTT. Translation: CAIRVTGELFF.

This clone was found a few times. This sequence joins TRBV20-1 and TRBJ2-5; either TRBD1 or TRBD2 may fit D (5 bases each). The CDR3 loop spans 11 amino acids. Germline V CDR1 and CDR2: DFQATT, SNEGSKA (reference sequence). Trimming pared 6 bases from V and 5 bases from J, leaving 10 bases between. CDR3 protein: CSAHWGETQYF. CDR3 bases: TGCAGTGCCCATTGGGGGGAGACCCAGTACTTC.

This clone was picked up a small number of times. The chain carries TRBV29-1 and TRBJ2-6; no firm D call. This CDR3 region has 11 residues. The V and J ends lost 8 bases and 6 bases respectively, with 8 bases between them. The V gene's germline CDR1 is SQVTM and CDR2 ANQGSEA. CDR3 protein: CSLREANVLTF. In DNA form, the CDR3 reads TGCAGCCTCCGAGAGGCCAACGTCCTGACTTTC.

This chain links TRBV5-4 with TRBJ2-2; D remains ambiguous. Trimming shortened V by 0 bases and J by 6 bases, and 9 bases separated the two germline ends. CDR1 is SGHNT, CDR2 YYREEE, per germline (reference sequence). This CDR3 is built from 14 residues. CDR3 in amino acids: CASSLGVKAGELFF. CDR3 nucleotide sequence: TGTGCCAGCAGCTTGGGAGTTAAAGCCGGGGAGCTGTTTTTT.

The sample holds a few counts of this clone. The rearrangement joins TRBV10-3 to TRBJ2-7; TRBD2 is a possible D gene (6 bases). The CDR3 runs 15 residues. V lost 0 bases and J lost 0, with 9 bases in between. Germline values: CDR1 ENHRY, CDR2 SYGVKD. CDR3 in DNA: TGTGCCATCAGTGAGTCTAGCGGAAGCTCCTACGAGCAGTACTTC. It translates to CAISESSGSSYEQYF.

This clone was seen more than once but under ten times. This chain links TRBV19 with TRBJ2-6; unclear D gene. V shed 3 bases and J shed 0 bases, with 6 bases lying between them. This CDR3 region has 15 residues. Per the germline V gene, CDR1 is LNHDA and CDR2 is SQIVND (reference sequence). The CDR3 bases are TGTGCCAGTAGTATTTTGAGCTCTGGGGCCAACGTCCTGACTTTC. Protein sequence: CASSILSSGANVLTF.

This clone was seen more than once but under ten times. The V call is TRBV7-9, the J call TRBJ1-1; 7 bases are shared with TRBD1. Germline-derived CDR1 and CDR2 are SEHNR and FQNEAQ (reference sequence). The CDR3 has 14 residues. The V gene end was trimmed by 5 bases and the J gene end by 4 bases; junction bases not matched to a gene: 7. The CDR3 DNA follows: TGTGCCAGCAGCCAGGCCGACAGGGCCACTGAAGCTTTCTTT. Its translation: CASSQADRATEAFF.

The chain's CDR3 is CASGRLSYNEQFF. CDR3 DNA sequence: TGTGCCAGCGGGCGTCTGTCCTACAATGAGCAGTTCTTC. The gene calls are TRBV28 and TRBJ2-1; D ambiguous. The CDR3 covers 13 residues. V lost 8 bases, J lost 1 base, and 9 bases lay in between. Germline loops: CDR1 MDHEN, CDR2 SYDVKM.

This clone has more than one count but fewer than ten. The junction shows a germline mismatch at one end, possibly a read error. This chain joins TRBV7-7 and TRBJ1-1; 11 bases line up with TRBD1. Germline V CDR1 and CDR2: SSHAT, FNYEAQ (reference sequence). The CDR3 has 15 amino acids. CDR3 residues: CASMGQGVMNTEAFF. CDR3 in DNA: TGTGCTAGCATGGGACAGGGGGTTATGAACACTGAAGCTTTCTTT. The full variable domain, with the rest looked up from reference TRBV7-7 and TRBJ1-1, is GAGVSQSPRYKVTKRGQDVTLRCDPISSHATLYWYQQALGQGPEFLTYFNYEAQPDKSGLPSDRFSAERPEGSISTLTIQRTEQRDSAMYRCASMGQGVMNTEAFFGQGTRLTVV.

The V and J genes are TRBV4-1 and TRBJ1-2, with a possible D match to TRBD1 (6 bases). CDR3 length: 14 amino acids. Germline lookup yields CDR1 MGHRA and CDR2 YSYEKL. Trimming removed 0 bases from V and 4 bases from J, with 9 bases in between. CDR3 residues: CASSQEWGLYGYTF. CDR3 nucleotide sequence: TGCGCCAGCAGCCAAGAATGGGGGCTCTATGGCTACACCTTC.

V gene TRBV28 combines with J gene TRBJ2-1; 7 bases map to TRBD2. The J segment lost 7 bases and the V segment lost 3 bases, leaving 6 bases of the junction unmatched. Germline CDR1 is MDHEN and CDR2 is SYDVKM. The CDR3 is made up of 14 amino acids. CDR3 sequence: CASSLAGVQNEQFF. CDR3 nucleotides: TGTGCCAGCAGTTTGGCGGGAGTTCAGAATGAGCAGTTCTTC. Supplemented by reference TRBV28 and TRBJ2-1, the full variable domain reads DVKVTQSSRYLVKRTGEKVFLECVQDMDHENMFWYRQDPGLGLRLIYFSYDVKMKEKGDIPEGYSVSREKKERFSLILESASTNQTSMYLCASSLAGVQNEQFFGPGTRLTVL.

This clone was seen more than once but under ten times. The chain joins TRBV20-1 to TRBJ2-3, with 8 positions matching TRBD2. V lost 5 bases to trimming and J lost 13 bases; unmatched junction nucleotides: 5. Germline CDR1 is DFQATT and CDR2 is SNEGSKA (reference sequence). The CDR3 is made up of 10 amino acids. DNA of the CDR3: TGCAGTGCTTTTAGCGGGAATGAGTATTTT. It yields the protein CSAFSGNEYF.

The chain couples TRBV27 to TRBJ2-1; 7 positions agree with TRBD2. Losses at the gene ends were 1 base for V and 4 bases for J; bases not matched to a gene: 13. CDR1 and CDR2 (germline): MNHEY, SMNVEV (reference sequence). This CDR3 has 18 amino acids. The CDR3 is CASSLFLSRGLGYNEQFF. CDR3 bases: TGTGCCAGCAGTTTATTCCTTTCTCGTGGACTAGGATACAATGAGCAGTTCTTC.

The J gene is TRBJ1-5, the V gene TRBV19; D gene unclear. The CDR3 runs to 14 residues. Germline V gives CDR1 LNHDA, CDR2 SQIVND (reference sequence). The germline V and J ends were trimmed by 4 bases and 4 bases, with 11 bases remaining between them. The chain's CDR3 is CASSKALQNQPQHF. DNA for the CDR3: TGTGCCAGTAGTAAAGCTCTACAGAATCAGCCCCAGCATTTT.

This clone was found a few times. The same CDR3 can be traced to other DNA sequences in this sample. The genes are TRBV7-9 and TRBJ1-1; D call uncertain. Germline V gene data show CDR1 as SEHNR and CDR2 as FQNEAQ (reference sequence). The germline V and J ends were trimmed by 0 bases and 1 base, with 6 bases remaining between them. The length of the CDR3 is 14 residues. CDR3: CASSLAPSNTEAFF. CDR3 DNA sequence: TGTGCCAGCAGCTTAGCGCCCTCGAACACTGAAGCTTTCTTT.

This clone was counted a few times. The V and J genes are TRBV28 and TRBJ2-7; TRBD2 might be the D (7 bases). With 6 bases removed from V and 1 base from J, the gap between germline ends came to 10 bases. Per the germline V gene, CDR1 is MDHEN and CDR2 is SYDVKM. The CDR3 is 13 residues long. The CDR3 sequence is CASREGGSYEQYF. DNA of the CDR3: TGTGCCAGCAGGGAGGGGGGGTCCTACGAGCAGTACTTC.